This TCR beta chain is drawn from a study of T-cell reconstitution after alpha-beta-depleted transplantation in children (dated by TCRdb to 2015 to 2016). Some background on the complete study: Using TCR repertoire profiling, the study followed T-cell immune reconstitution in a quantitative way in children after TCRalphabeta/CD19-depleted allogeneic hematopoietic cell transplantation. Points the paper makes about the study in general: In some patients, the high TCRbeta diversity seen at day 60 was put down to recipient T cells and intrathymic progenitors that had survived conditioning. Apparently early alphabetaT-cell count recovery about two months after transplant reportedly relied on only several hundred rapidly expanded clones derived from non-depleted graft cells. Over the following months the frequencies of hyperexpanded clones went down, and after one year T-cell counts and TCRbeta diversity were mostly credited to newly produced T cells.

A few counts support this clonotype. What antigen it recognizes has not been identified. No quality values exist for individual bases; no much larger clone is one base distant. Interpreted using the paper, the treatment or condition label stands for: allogeneic hematopoietic cell transplantation with graft depleted of TCRalphabeta T cells and CD19 B cells. TCRalphabeta/CD19-depleted allogeneic hematopoietic cell grafts were given to the transplant recipients, all of whom were children. From the cysteine through the phenylalanine, the CDR3 covers 14 amino acids. Of the read, only the CDR3 DNA is kept; its 42 bases are in frame from base 1. The germline V gene provides CDR1 MGHRA and CDR2 YSYEKL. Trimming removed 3 bases from V and 8 bases from J, leaving 13 bases between the germline ends. Library creation used PCR. TCRdb lists the instrument as Illumina HiSeq 2500. TCR libraries were prepared with molecular barcoding, using unique molecular identifiers to normalize TCRbeta repertoire quantification. TCRdb passed the public sequencing reads through fastp at Q25 and MiXCR, retaining productive beta sequences. A single entry per CDR3 protein holds the most common genes and DNA from its merged rows. The sample contains some 300,000 distinct CDR3 sequences, 6% to 10% of them found a single time. The ten most abundant clones make up 9.1% of the sample.

The receptor was isolated from a female patient aged 2 to 10 who had a stem cell transplant for Fanconi anemia, so the T cells may come from the graft donor. The specimen was peripheral blood, collected 360 days after TCRalphabeta/CD19-depleted stem cell transplant. The receptor chain draws on TRBV4-1 and TRBJ1-4; matching of 5 bases hints at TRBD1 as the D gene. The CDR3 protein is CASSQSTGSEKLFF. The nucleotides are TGCGCCAGCAGCCAGTCTACAGGCAGCGAAAAACTGTTTTTT.